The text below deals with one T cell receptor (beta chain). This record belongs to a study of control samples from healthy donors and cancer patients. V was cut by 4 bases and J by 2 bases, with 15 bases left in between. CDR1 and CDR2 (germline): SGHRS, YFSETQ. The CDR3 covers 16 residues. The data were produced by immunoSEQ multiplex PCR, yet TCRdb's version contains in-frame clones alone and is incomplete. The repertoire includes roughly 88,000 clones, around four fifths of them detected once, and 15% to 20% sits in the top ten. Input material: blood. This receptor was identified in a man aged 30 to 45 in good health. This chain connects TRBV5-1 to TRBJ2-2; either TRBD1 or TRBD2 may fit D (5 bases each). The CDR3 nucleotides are TGCGCCAGCAGCCAGCCACCGGGACCAAACACCGGGGAGCTGTTTTTT. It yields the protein CASSQPPGPNTGELFF.